Listed here is a single T cell receptor (beta chain). What it binds is unknown. Each sample had about 420 ng DNA, as two 200 ng replicates, at survey resolution. Assay: immunoSEQ multiplex PCR; the TCRdb copy retains only in-frame clones and omits some. The sample has 4,500 to 7,000 clones, over 80% seen once. This entry belongs to a study of hypomethylating agent response in myelodysplastic syndrome. At the level of the study: Responders were 6 or 7 patients with complete response or hematologic improvement; roughly 5 were non-responders. General study findings and limits: Possible novel MDS antigen recognition by shared GLIPH2 clusters needs experimental validation.

The CDR3 runs to 15 residues. CDR1 is LNHDA and CDR2 is SQIVND in the germline V gene (reference sequence). The V segment lost 6 bases and the J segment 3 bases; nucleotides outside the gene matches: 8. This TCR was sampled from a human donor with myelodysplastic syndrome. The chain carries TRBV19 and TRBJ2-3, with 8 bases fitting TRBD2. The sample in question was bone marrow, obtained before or after starting hypomethylating agent treatment for myelodysplastic syndrome (not recorded which). In nucleotides, the CDR3 is TGTGCCAGTAGCTCCACGGGACTAGTAACAGATACGCAGTATTTT. Its protein product is CASSSTGLVTDTQYF.